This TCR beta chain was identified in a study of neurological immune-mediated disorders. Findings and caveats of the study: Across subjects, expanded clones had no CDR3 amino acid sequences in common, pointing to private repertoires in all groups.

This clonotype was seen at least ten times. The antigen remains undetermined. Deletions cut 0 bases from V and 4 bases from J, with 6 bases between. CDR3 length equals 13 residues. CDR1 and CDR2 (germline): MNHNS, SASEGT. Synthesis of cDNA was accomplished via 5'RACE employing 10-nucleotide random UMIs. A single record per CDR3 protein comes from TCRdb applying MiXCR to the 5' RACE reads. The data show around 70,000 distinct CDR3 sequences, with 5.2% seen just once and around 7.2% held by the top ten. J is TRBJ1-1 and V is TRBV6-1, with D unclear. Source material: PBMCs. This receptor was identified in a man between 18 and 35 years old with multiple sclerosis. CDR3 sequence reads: CASSEASGTEAFF. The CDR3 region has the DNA TGTGCCAGCAGTGAAGCCTCGGGCACTGAAGCTTTCTTT.